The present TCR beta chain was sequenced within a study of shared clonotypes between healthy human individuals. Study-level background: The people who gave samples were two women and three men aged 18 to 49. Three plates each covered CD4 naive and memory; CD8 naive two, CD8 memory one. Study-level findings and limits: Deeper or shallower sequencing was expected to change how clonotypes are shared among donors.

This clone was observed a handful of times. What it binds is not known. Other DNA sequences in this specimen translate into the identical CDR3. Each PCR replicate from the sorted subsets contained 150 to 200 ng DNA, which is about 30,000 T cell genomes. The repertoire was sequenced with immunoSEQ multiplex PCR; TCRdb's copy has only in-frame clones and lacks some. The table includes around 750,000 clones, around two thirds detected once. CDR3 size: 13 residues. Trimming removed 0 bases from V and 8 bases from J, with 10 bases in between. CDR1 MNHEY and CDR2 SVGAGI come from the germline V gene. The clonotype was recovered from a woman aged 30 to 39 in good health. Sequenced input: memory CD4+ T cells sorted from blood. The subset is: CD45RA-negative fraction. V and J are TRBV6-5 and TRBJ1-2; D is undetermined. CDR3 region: CASSYSGQWGYTF. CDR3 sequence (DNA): TGTGCCAGCAGTTACTCCGGTCAGTGGGGCTACACCTTC.